One and the same sample provided the 18 T cell receptor beta chains below, sequenced in a study of siplizumab effects on memory and regulatory T cells. Profiled with immunoSEQ multiplex PCR; TCRdb holds only in-frame clones, not every one. In the table there are 100,000 or so clones, more than 85% of which are singletons. Sequenced sample: CD4+ T cells sorted from blood. These TCRs come from a human donor in good health. Some clones in this sample may be carry-over from other donors' samples.

As concerns this clone: Other DNA sequences in the same sample also yield this CDR3. V gene TRBV9 combines with J gene TRBJ1-1, with TRBD1 identical over 7 bases. CDR3 length equals 16 residues. Trimming at V came to 4 bases and at J to 6 bases, leaving 15 bases not matched to a gene. Germline V gene data show CDR1 as SGDLS and CDR2 as YYNGEE. The CDR3, as DNA: TGTGCCAGCAGCCCTCATACTAGACAGGGAGGATCTGAAGCTTTCTTT. Its protein is CASSPHTRQGGSEAFF.

The chain couples TRBV11-2 to TRBJ2-2; tentatively, D is TRBD2 (5 bases). Germline loops: CDR1 SGHAT, CDR2 FQNNGV. Trimming shortened V by 5 bases and J by 4 bases, and 20 bases separated the two germline ends. This CDR3 is built from 17 residues. CDR3 coding DNA: TGTGCCAGCAGCCCAACTTTAGGTGGGAGTGGCACCGGGGAGCTGTTTTTT. Amino acid sequence: CASSPTLGGSGTGELFF. The variable domain in full, completed from reference TRBV11-2 and TRBJ2-2, reads EAGVAQSPRYKIIEKRQSVAFWCNPISGHATLYWYQQILGQGPKLLIQFQNNGVVDDSQLPKDRFSAERLKGVDSTLKIQPAKLEDSAVYLCASSPTLGGSGTGELFFGEGSRLTVL.

The chain couples TRBV7-3 to TRBJ2-5; D is ambiguous. CDR3 size: 14 residues. Germline lookup yields CDR1 SGHTA and CDR2 FQGTGA. Trimming took 5 bases from V and 5 from J, leaving 15 bases between them. CDR3 nucleotide sequence: TGTGCCAGCAGCCTCAGGATCCAAGGGGAGACCCAGTACTTC. It is translated as CASSLRIQGETQYF.

In its sample, this clone was seen a few times. DNA of the CDR3: TGTGCCAGCAGCAAGATATACGAGCAGTACTTC. Translation gives CASSKIYEQYF. The rearrangement links TRBV7-9 to TRBJ2-7; D gene unclear. Per the germline V gene, CDR1 is SEHNR and CDR2 is FQNEAQ (reference sequence). CDR3 size: 11 residues. The germline V and J ends were trimmed by 5 bases and 4 bases, with 6 bases remaining between them.

This clone appeared once. The rearrangement links TRBV6-4 to TRBJ2-3; D may be TRBD2 (5 bases). This CDR3 spans 16 amino acids. CDR1 is MRHNA and CDR2 is SNTAGT in the germline V gene. Trimming took off 0 bases at V and 3 bases at J, with 13 bases between the two ends. The CDR3 sequence is CASSDSGNPGTDTQYF. The CDR3 DNA reads TGTGCCAGCAGTGACTCGGGGAACCCGGGGACAGATACGCAGTATTTT.

This chain uses TRBV7-9 with TRBJ2-7; D assignment may be TRBD1 or TRBD2 (5 bases each). The ends were cut back, 5 bases at V and 4 bases at J, with 15 bases in the middle. CDR3 length: 14 residues. Germline V CDR1 and CDR2: SEHNR, FQNEAQ (reference sequence). The CDR3 is CASSVAGARYEQYF. CDR3 nucleotides: TGTGCCAGCAGCGTCGCCGGGGCAAGGTACGAGCAGTACTTC.

The chain links TRBV29-1 to TRBJ2-7; TRBD1 might be the D (5 bases). Germline-derived CDR1 and CDR2 are SQVTM and ANQGSEA. V dropped 8 bases and J dropped 4 bases, with 21 bases sitting between them. This CDR3 is 14 amino acids long. The chain's CDR3 is CSQRQAVTEYEQYF. In DNA, the CDR3 is TGCAGCCAACGGCAGGCGGTGACAGAGTACGAGCAGTACTTC.

Here the CDR3 DNA reads TGCGCCAGCAGCTTGCAGGGCAGACTGGACACCGGGGAGCTGTTTTTT. It translates to CASSLQGRLDTGELFF. The chain couples TRBV5-1 to TRBJ2-2, with D perhaps TRBD1 (5 bases). V was trimmed by 1 base and J by 3 bases, leaving 13 bases between them. CDR1 is SGHRS, CDR2 YFSETQ, per germline. This CDR3 comprises 16 residues.

V gene TRBV6-1 combines with J gene TRBJ1-5; D is perhaps TRBD1 (5 bases). The CDR3 is made up of 15 amino acids. Trimming took off 2 bases at V and 4 bases at J, with 12 bases between the two ends. Germline values: CDR1 MNHNS, CDR2 SASEGT. The CDR3 sequence: CASSERGVGNQPQHF. CDR3 sequence (DNA): TGTGCCAGCAGTGAAAGGGGTGTAGGGAATCAGCCCCAGCATTTT.

V gene TRBV19 combines with J gene TRBJ2-2, with a possible D match to TRBD2 (6 bases). Germline assignment: CDR1 LNHDA and CDR2 SQIVND (reference sequence). The CDR3 totals 15 residues. With 7 bases removed from V and 1 base from J, the gap between germline ends came to 13 bases. Here the CDR3 reads CASMTTGLNTGELFF. The CDR3 DNA is TGTGCCAGTATGACGACGGGACTGAACACCGGGGAGCTGTTTTTT.

The chain recombines TRBV10-2 with TRBJ1-4; TRBD1 matches 7 bases. The CDR3 has 16 amino acids. From germline, CDR1 is WSHSY and CDR2 SAAADI. The V and J ends lost 3 bases and 1 base, in that order; junction bases with no gene match: 5. CDR3 in amino acids: CASSDRGTKTNEKLFF. In DNA form, the CDR3 reads TGCGCCAGCAGTGACAGGGGGACGAAAACTAATGAAAAACTGTTTTTT.

The rearrangement joins TRBV27 to TRBJ1-1, with a weak D call TRBD1 (5 bases). CDR3 length: 15 residues. Germline values: CDR1 MNHEY, CDR2 SMNVEV (reference sequence). The ends were cut back, 0 bases at V and 2 bases at J, with 10 bases in the middle. The CDR3 sequence: CASSLSRGGNTEAFF. CDR3 sequence (DNA): TGTGCCAGCAGTTTATCTCGGGGGGGAAACACTGAAGCTTTCTTT.

This rearrangement joins TRBV19 to TRBJ1-5; D might be TRBD1 (6 bases). Trimming removed 4 bases at V and 0 bases at J, with 16 bases between. The CDR3 has 17 amino acids. Germline lookup yields CDR1 LNHDA and CDR2 SQIVND (reference sequence). The CDR3: CASSRTRGHNSNQPQHF. CDR3 DNA: TGTGCCAGTAGTAGAACGAGGGGACACAATAGCAATCAGCCCCAGCATTTT.

The rearrangement links TRBV28 to TRBJ2-1; possibly TRBD1 or TRBD2 for D (8 bases each). Germline loops: CDR1 MDHEN, CDR2 SYDVKM. The length of the CDR3 is 15 residues. The V end was cut by 6 bases, the J end by 15 bases, with 27 bases between. The CDR3 DNA sequence: TGTGCCAGCAGCCCGGGGGGGCAGGGGGCACGTGATGGGTTCTTC. As protein: CASSPGGQGARDGFF.

The rearrangement uses TRBV11-2 and TRBJ2-1, with D tentatively TRBD2 (5 bases). The CDR3 length is 13 residues. Germline V CDR1 and CDR2: SGHAT, FQNNGV. Trimming cost V 5 bases and J 12 bases, with 17 bases left between them. The CDR3 coding sequence is TGTGCCAGCAGCCCCCTAGCCCCGATGGTGCAGTTCTTC. This codes for CASSPLAPMVQFF. Full variable domain (remainder filled in from reference TRBV11-2 and TRBJ2-1): EAGVAQSPRYKIIEKRQSVAFWCNPISGHATLYWYQQILGQGPKLLIQFQNNGVVDDSQLPKDRFSAERLKGVDSTLKIQPAKLEDSAVYLCASSPLAPMVQFFGPGTRLTVL.

The rearrangement uses TRBV5-1 and TRBJ2-5, with TRBD2 matching over 7 bases. The DNA end is more similar to TRBJ2-7, so the J call may be wrong. Looked up from germline, CDR1 is SGHRS and CDR2 is YFSETQ. The CDR3 loop spans 15 amino acids. The CDR3 here is CASSKTTGTMNEQYF. CDR3 nucleotides: TGCGCCAGCAGCAAAACTACCGGGACTATGAACGAGCAGTACTTC.

This rearrangement joins TRBV2 to TRBJ2-7, with a tentative D call TRBD1 (5 bases). Per germline, CDR1 SNHLY and CDR2 FYNNEI. The CDR3 totals 14 residues. V lost 7 bases and J lost 6, with 19 bases in between. In DNA form, the CDR3 reads TGTGCCAGCACCCTGATGGGGCAGCCGGGCGAGCAGTACTTC. Amino acids: CASTLMGQPGEQYF.

For the CDR3, the DNA is TGCGCCAGCAGTGACTTGGGCAGGGGGCGGAGCACCGGGGAGCTGTTTTTT. Translated, it gives CASSDLGRGRSTGELFF. The genes are TRBV10-2 and TRBJ2-2; 8 bases align to TRBD1. CDR3 size: 17 residues. Unmatched junction bases numbered 10, after V lost 3 bases and J lost 4 bases. The germline CDR1 and CDR2 sequences are WSHSY and SAAADI.